This is a list of T cell receptor beta chains from one sample in a study of regulatory T cells in long-lasting Graves disease. MiXCR, run by TCRdb on the multiplex PCR reads, gives a single entry per CDR3 protein. Counted here are around 400,000 distinct CDR3 sequences, roughly 23% occurring once; the ten biggest clones make up around a quarter. Sequenced material: peripheral blood mononuclear cells (PBMCs), taken when the disease was refractory, from a patient treated with antithyroid drugs. These receptors all come from a middle-aged woman with Graves disease. Each CDR3 is given with its conserved first and last residue. The order of the fields is V gene, D gene, clone size, J gene, CDR3 DNA, CDR3 protein. The D gene is left open where the match is weak. Size values are once, few and many counts, or a class for expanded clones, and some rows have none.

V: TRBV28; D: -; size: few; J: TRBJ2-3; DNA: TGTGCCAGCAGGGTCAGGAAGTATACAGATACGCAGTATTTT; CDR3: CASRVRKYTDTQYF
V: TRBV6-5; D: TRBD2; size: many; J: TRBJ2-5; DNA: TGTGCCAGCAGTTACCCTAGCGGGGAGACCCAGTACTTC; CDR3: CASSYPSGETQYF
V: TRBV28; D: -; size: many; J: TRBJ1-3; DNA: TGTGCCAGCAGTCACCCTCGGGGGCAGAGGAGCTCTGGAAACACCATATATTTT; CDR3: CASSHPRGQRSSGNTIYF
V: TRBV29-1; D: -; size: -; J: TRBJ2-2; DNA: TGCAGCGTTGAAGGGGAAGTAGGGTCCACCGGGGAGCTGTTTTTT; CDR3: CSVEGEVGSTGELFF
V: TRBV27; D: TRBD1; size: many; J: TRBJ2-5; DNA: TGTGCCAGCGTAGTACAGGGGACAGAGACCCAGTACTTC; CDR3: CASVVQGTETQYF
V: TRBV10-3; D: TRBD1; size: -; J: TRBJ1-1; DNA: TGTGCCATCAGTGGGGGACAGGGTTACACTGAAGCTTTCTTT; CDR3: CAISGGQGYTEAFF
V: TRBV18; D: -; size: many; J: TRBJ2-5; DNA: TGTGCCAGCTCACCCCTCGGACAGACCCTCCAAGAGACCCAGTACTTC; CDR3: CASSPLGQTLQETQYF
V: TRBV15; D: -; size: -; J: TRBJ2-1; DNA: TGTGCCACCAGCAGAGATCCCAGGCGGAACAACAATGAGCAGTTCTTC; CDR3: CATSRDPRRNNNEQFF
V: TRBV6-5; D: -; size: many; J: TRBJ1-2; DNA: TGTGCCAGCAGTTGGAGGGGTCCCCCAATTAACTATGGCTACACCTTC; CDR3: CASSWRGPPINYGYTF
V: TRBV9; D: TRBD1; size: -; J: TRBJ1-2; DNA: TGTGCCAGCAGCGGAGACAGGGGGCGAGACTATGGCTACACCTTC; CDR3: CASSGDRGRDYGYTF
V: TRBV15; D: -; size: many; J: TRBJ2-4; DNA: TGTGCCACCAGCAGAGATCTAAAACCCCCCAGGGAGCCGAACTTC; CDR3: CATSRDLKPPREPNF
V: TRBV6-2/TRBV6-3; D: -; size: many; J: TRBJ2-2; DNA: TGTGCCAGCAGTTCCCAGGACAAAGGGGAGCTGTTTTTT; CDR3: CASSSQDKGELFF
V: TRBV27; D: -; size: few; J: TRBJ2-7; DNA: TGTGCCAGCAGTAATGGGCCTACCTACGAGCAGTACTTC; CDR3: CASSNGPTYEQYF
V: TRBV30; D: -; size: -; J: TRBJ2-7; DNA: TGTGCCTGGAGTGGCCTGGGTCGGACGGAGAGCTCCTACGAGCAGTACTTC; CDR3: CAWSGLGRTESSYEQYF
V: TRBV6-9; D: -; size: -; J: TRBJ2-7; DNA: TGTGCCAGCAGTTACGACCTCGCAACCTACGAGCAGTACTTC; CDR3: CASSYDLATYEQYF
V: TRBV11-2; D: -; size: many; J: TRBJ2-5; DNA: TGTGCCAGCAGCTTATTGAGGAGGCAGTGGAAGATCCAGTACTTC; CDR3: CASSLLRRQWKIQYF
V: TRBV2; D: TRBD2; size: few; J: TRBJ2-1; DNA: TGTGCCAGCAGTTTCCAGCGGGAGCACCATGAGCAGTTCTTC; CDR3: CASSFQREHHEQFF
V: TRBV10-3; D: -; size: -; J: TRBJ2-7; DNA: TGTGCCACCATGAGGGAGCCCGGGGAGCAGTACTTC; CDR3: CATMREPGEQYF
V: TRBV7-9; D: -; size: many; J: TRBJ2-5; DNA: TGTGCCAGCACCAGTAGCTGGGAGACCCAGTACTTC; CDR3: CASTSSWETQYF
V: TRBV10-3; D: -; size: few; J: TRBJ2-7; DNA: TGTGCCATTAAAATCGGAGGGGGCGAGCAGTACTTC; CDR3: CAIKIGGGEQYF
V: TRBV15; D: -; size: once; J: TRBJ2-1; DNA: TGTGCCACCAGCGTGGGTAGCCGTCCATCCTACAATGAGCAGTTCTTC; CDR3: CATSVGSRPSYNEQFF
V: TRBV29-1; D: -; size: many; J: TRBJ2-7; DNA: TGCAGCGTACCAGCAGGGGCAGGAGAGCAGTACTTC; CDR3: CSVPAGAGEQYF
V: TRBV27; D: TRBD1; size: many; J: TRBJ1-6; DNA: TGTGCCAGCAGACTTACAGGGGGCGGCCATTCACCCCTCCACTTT; CDR3: CASRLTGGGHSPLHF
V: TRBV7-9; D: -; size: -; J: TRBJ1-6; DNA: TGTGCCAGCAGCTTAGATATTTGGGTGAATTCACCCCTCCACTTT; CDR3: CASSLDIWVNSPLHF
V: TRBV29-1; D: -; size: -; J: TRBJ1-2; DNA: TGCAGCGTTCTCGAGATAATCTATGGCTACACCTTC; CDR3: CSVLEIIYGYTF
V: TRBV27; D: TRBD1; size: few; J: TRBJ2-7; DNA: TGTGCCAGCAGCCCCACCCGGGACAGTCCCTACGAGCAGTACTTC; CDR3: CASSPTRDSPYEQYF
V: TRBV7-9; D: TRBD2; size: -; J: TRBJ2-7; DNA: TGTGCCAGCAGGAGCGGAGCGGGAGGCCTCGAGCAGTACTTC; CDR3: CASRSGAGGLEQYF
V: TRBV3-1; D: -; size: few; J: TRBJ1-1; DNA: TGTGCCAGCAGCCAACACAGGGCCATCCACCCCACTGAAGCTTTCTTT; CDR3: CASSQHRAIHPTEAFF
V: TRBV12-3/TRBV12-4; D: -; size: few; J: TRBJ2-3; DNA: TGTGCCAGCAGTTCTGGCAAGGACGGAGATACGCAGTATTTT; CDR3: CASSSGKDGDTQYF
V: TRBV20-1; D: -; size: many; J: TRBJ1-1; DNA: TGCAGTGCTAGAGATCGGCGTCGGGTGGGGTCCACTGAAGCTTTCTTT; CDR3: CSARDRRRVGSTEAFF
V: TRBV28; D: -; size: few; J: TRBJ1-2; DNA: TGTGCCAGCAGAGTGCGAGGGCGCGGCTATGGCTACACCTTC; CDR3: CASRVRGRGYGYTF